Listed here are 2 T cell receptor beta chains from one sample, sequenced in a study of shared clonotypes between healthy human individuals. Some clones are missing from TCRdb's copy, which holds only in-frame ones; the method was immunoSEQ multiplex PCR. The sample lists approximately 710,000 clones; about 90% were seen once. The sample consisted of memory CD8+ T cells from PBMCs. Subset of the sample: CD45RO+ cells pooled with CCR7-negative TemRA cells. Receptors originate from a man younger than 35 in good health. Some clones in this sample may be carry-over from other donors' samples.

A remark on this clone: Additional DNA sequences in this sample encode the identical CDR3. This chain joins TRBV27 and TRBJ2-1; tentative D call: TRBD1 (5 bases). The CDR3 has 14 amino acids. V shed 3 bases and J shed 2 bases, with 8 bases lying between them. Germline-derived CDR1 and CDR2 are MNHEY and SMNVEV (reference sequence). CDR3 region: CASSLQGAYNEQFF. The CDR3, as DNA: TGTGCCAGCAGTTTGCAGGGCGCCTACAATGAGCAGTTCTTC.

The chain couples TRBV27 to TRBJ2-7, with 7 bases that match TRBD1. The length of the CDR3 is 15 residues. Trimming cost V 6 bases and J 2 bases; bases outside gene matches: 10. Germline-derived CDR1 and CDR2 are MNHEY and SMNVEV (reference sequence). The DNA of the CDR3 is TGTGCCAGCAGACTGACAGGGTATGCCGCCTACGAGCAGTACTTC. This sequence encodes CASRLTGYAAYEQYF.